This TCR beta chain was recovered during a study of OX40 agonist ivuxolimab in advanced cancers. This clone turned up a few times. This CDR3 has 16 residues. The V gene end was trimmed by 1 base and the J gene end by 1 base; junction bases not matched to a gene: 6. Germline assignment: CDR1 SGHNT and CDR2 YYREEE (reference sequence). Measured with immunoSEQ multiplex PCR; TCRdb has only the in-frame clones, and not every one. Altogether 65,000 to 75,000 clones are present, about 91% being singletons, with the ten largest covering 0.45% to 0.6%. This receptor was identified in an adult with an advanced solid tumor such as melanoma, head and neck, liver or kidney cancer. V and J are TRBV5-4 and TRBJ2-5; 8 bases map to TRBD2. The source material was CD4+ or CD8+ T cells sorted from blood, sampled in a trial of the OX40 agonist ivuxolimab. The CDR3 sequence is CASSLWTGGAQETQYF. CDR3 nucleotides: TGTGCCAGCAGCTTGTGGACCGGGGGGGCCCAAGAGACCCAGTACTTC. Looking up the rest from reference TRBV5-4 and TRBJ2-5 gives the full variable domain: ETGVTQSPTHLIKTRGQQVTLRCSSQSGHNTVSWYQQALGQGPQFIFQYYREEENGRGNFPPRFSGLQFPNYSSELNVNALELDDSALYLCASSLWTGGAQETQYFGPGTRLLVL.